The TCR beta chain under discussion was sequenced for a study of T cell responses to AZD1222 COVID-19 vaccine. Broader study findings: Repertoires were sampled only after the peak T cell response.

Concerning this clone: Antigen: not known.

V dropped 4 bases and J dropped 6 bases, with 13 bases sitting between them. The V gene's germline CDR1 is KGHSH and CDR2 LQKENI. The length of the CDR3 is 15 residues. Clones were sequenced by immunoSEQ multiplex PCR, and TCRdb holds only the in-frame ones, with some missing. The repertoire holds about 97,000 clones, with approximately 81% as singletons. The sequence came from an adult in good health. The chain carries TRBV18 and TRBJ1-6, with TRBD1 as a possible D gene (6 bases). The sequenced sample was peripheral blood, obtained on day 0 of AZD1222 vaccination. DNA for the CDR3: TGTGCCAGCTCACTTCCTGGGGGCCCTAATTCACCCCTCCACTTT. It encodes CASSLPGGPNSPLHF.